The present T cell receptor (beta chain) was sequenced within a study of blood T cell repertoires in COVID-19. Only in-frame clones appear in the TCRdb table, and some are missing; sequencing was by immunoSEQ multiplex PCR. The table records 250,000 to 300,000 clones, approximately 84% of them present only once. Looked up from germline, CDR1 is MNHEY and CDR2 is SVGEGT. The length of the CDR3 is 14 residues. The V segment lost 5 bases and the J segment 7 bases; nucleotides outside the gene matches: 8. The sequence was collected from a man aged 18 to 30 who had recovered from COVID-19. The sequenced material came from PBMCs or T cells enriched from blood (not recorded which). V is TRBV6-2 or TRBV6-3 and J is TRBJ1-5; 7 bases are shared with TRBD1. In DNA form, the CDR3 reads TGTGCCAGCAGTCTCCACAGGGGACGGCAGCCCCAGCATTTT. Translating gives CASSLHRGRQPQHF.